One sample yielded the 9 T cell receptor beta chains listed below, sequenced in a study of blood T cell repertoires in COVID-19 (TCRdb year 2020). Libraries were made using the immunoSEQ multiplex PCR assay. TCRdb's version of the immuneACCESS table is confined to in-frame rearrangements and falls short of the full clone set. An unresolved V gene accounts for under half of the shortfall where checked; the remainder is of unknown origin. The sample table lists a few hundred thousand clones, approximately 85% of them with a count of one. The leading ten clones occupy just over 6.5% of the sample. Sequenced input: PBMCs or T cells enriched from blood (not recorded which). The receptors shown here come from a woman in her fifties or sixties who had been exposed to COVID-19.

This clone was recorded only once. The V and J genes are TRBV29-1 and TRBJ2-3, with a weak D call TRBD1 (6 bases). The CDR3 covers 14 residues. Germline CDR1 is SQVTM and CDR2 is ANQGSEA. V was shortened by 3 bases and J by 0 bases, with 10 bases between the two germline ends. In DNA form, the CDR3 reads TGCAGCGTTGATTACAGGGTGAGCACAGATACGCAGTATTTT. It translates to CSVDYRVSTDTQYF.

The rearrangement uses TRBV29-1 and TRBJ2-2; 11 positions match TRBD2. The CDR3 consists of 20 residues. Germline CDR1 reads SQVTM; CDR2 reads ANQGSEA. Trimming removed 0 bases from V and 2 bases from J; junction bases left unmatched: 14. The CDR3 spells CSVEDPRGSGGALNTGELFF. The CDR3 nucleotides are TGCAGCGTTGAAGATCCGCGGGGTAGCGGGGGGGCCCTTAACACCGGGGAGCTGTTTTTT.

The chain carries TRBV6-5 and TRBJ2-1, with a weak D call TRBD1 (5 bases). The CDR3 consists of 14 residues. The V gene's germline CDR1 is MNHEY and CDR2 SVGAGI. The V gene lost 6 bases and the J gene lost 4 bases, with 13 bases spanning the gap. The CDR3 protein is CASRQAGYYNEQFF. For the CDR3, the DNA is TGTGCCAGCAGGCAGGCAGGGTATTACAATGAGCAGTTCTTC.

This chain joins TRBV5-8 and TRBJ1-2, with 8 bases identical to TRBD1. The CDR3 length is 15 residues. The V gene end was trimmed by 2 bases and the J gene end by 3 bases; junction bases not matched to a gene: 6. Germline V gene data show CDR1 as SGHTS and CDR2 as YDEGEE. CDR3 protein: CASSLTDREDYGYTF. CDR3 bases: TGTGCCAGCAGCTTAACGGACAGGGAGGACTATGGCTACACCTTC.

This clone appeared a few times. The chain joins TRBV5-1 to TRBJ1-1; D remains ambiguous. Deletions cut 5 bases from V and 4 bases from J, with 9 bases between. This CDR3 comprises 12 residues. Germline CDR1 reads SGHRS; CDR2 reads YFSETQ. In nucleotides, the CDR3 is TGCGCCAGCAGTATACCGGGCACTGAAGCTTTCTTT. Translating it yields CASSIPGTEAFF.

CDR3 region: CASSYGQATNEKLFF. DNA of the CDR3: TGTGCCAGCAGTTACGGACAGGCAACTAATGAAAAACTGTTTTTT. The rearrangement joins TRBV6-2 or TRBV6-3 to TRBJ1-4; the match to TRBD1 covers 7 bases. The V gene's germline CDR1 is MNHEY and CDR2 SVGEGT. With V trimmed by 2 bases and J by 0 bases, 0 bases remained unmatched. The CDR3 is made up of 15 amino acids.

The chain joins TRBV19 to TRBJ1-6; no clear D gene. The CDR3 is 13 amino acids. Trimming stripped 3 bases from V and 15 bases from J, with 15 bases between. Germline loops: CDR1 LNHDA, CDR2 SQIVND (reference sequence). CDR3: CASSIGRVNRLHF. The CDR3 DNA reads as TGTGCCAGTAGTATTGGGAGGGTCAACCGCCTCCACTTT.

In this sample, this clone turned up once. The chain carries TRBV18 and TRBJ1-1; weak D call: TRBD1 (6 bases). V lost 5 bases to trimming and J lost 0 bases, with 10 bases between them. This CDR3 is built from 14 residues. Germline V gene lookup returns CDR1 KGHSH and CDR2 LQKENI. Written as DNA, the CDR3 is TGTGCCAGCTCATCGACAGGATTGAACACTGAAGCTTTCTTT. Translating it yields CASSSTGLNTEAFF. Looking up the rest from reference TRBV18 and TRBJ1-1 gives the full variable domain: NAGVMQNPRHLVRRRGQEARLRCSPMKGHSHVYWYRQLPEEGLKFMVYLQKENIIDESGMPKERFSAEFPKEGPSILRIQQVVRGDSAAYFCASSSTGLNTEAFFGQGTRLTVV.

The rearrangement links TRBV9 to TRBJ2-1; 9 bases match TRBD2. V trimming: 0 bases; J trimming: 5 bases; junction bases outside the gene matches: 6. This CDR3 region has 16 residues. In germline, CDR1 is SGDLS, CDR2 YYNGEE. The CDR3 DNA reads TGTGCCAGCAGCGTAGCTCCGTTAGCGGGGGACAATGAGCAGTTCTTC. It is translated as CASSVAPLAGDNEQFF. The whole variable domain, filled in from reference TRBV9 and TRBJ2-1, reads DSGVTQTPKHLITATGQRVTLRCSPRSGDLSVYWYQQSLDQGLQFLIQYYNGEERAKGNILERFSAQQFPDLHSELNLSSLELGDSALYFCASSVAPLAGDNEQFFGPGTRLTVL.